Shown below are 4 T cell receptor beta chains from a single sample sequenced in a study of T cells in women clearing cervical HPV infection. The data were produced by immunoSEQ multiplex PCR, yet TCRdb's version contains in-frame clones alone and is incomplete. The sample spans tens of thousands of clones; the ten largest clones claim almost 10%. The source material was blood buffy coat. All receptors come from a woman aged 18 to 75 with a cervical HPV16 infection that either progressed to CIN3+ or cleared (not recorded which).

Note on this clone: The CDR3 goes on 3 residues after the read ends, and that part is filled in from the germline J gene. The rearrangement links TRBV19 to TRBJ1-3, with a possible D match to TRBD1 (5 bases). The germline V gene has CDR1 LNHDA and CDR2 SQIVND (reference sequence). CDR3 length equals 14 residues. Trimming left V 9 bases short and J 0 bases short, with 12 bases between. This CDR3 reads CASRSTASGNTIYF. Incomplete CDR3 DNA: TGTGCCAGCCGGTCGACAGCCTCTGGAAACACC.

Notes on this clone: The CDR3 extends 3 residues past the end of the read, so its final part is completed from the germline J gene. V gene TRBV30 combines with J gene TRBJ1-4, with D uncertain. This CDR3 region has 13 residues. Trimming took 3 bases from V and 2 from J, leaving 7 bases between them. Germline assignment: CDR1 GTSNPN and CDR2 SVGIG (reference sequence). The part of the CDR3 DNA that was read is TGTGCCTGGAGCTCGGGGACTAATGAAAAA. Translated: CAWSSGTNEK. Given in full, the CDR3 is CAWSSGTNEKLFF.

On this clone itself: The read falls 3 residues short of the CDR3 end, and the missing part is taken from the germline J gene. The chain links TRBV2 to TRBJ1-1; 7 nucleotides agree with TRBD1. Germline CDR1 and CDR2: SNHLY and FYNNEI. The CDR3 length is 11 residues. The CDR3 protein is CASSGDREAFF. The DNA read from the CDR3 is TGTGCCAGCAGTGGGGACAGAGAA.

On this clone itself: The missing CDR3 end, 3 residues past where the read stops, is filled in from the germline J gene. The chain couples TRBV5-1 to TRBJ1-4; tentative D call: TRBD1 (6 bases). The CDR3 length is 13 residues. Trimming took 5 bases from V and 8 from J, leaving 13 bases between them. CDR1 is SGHRS, CDR2 YFSETQ, per germline. The CDR3 region is CASSLTGGEKLFF. The CDR3 bases that were read are TGCGCCAGCAGTCTGACAGGAGGGGAAAAA.